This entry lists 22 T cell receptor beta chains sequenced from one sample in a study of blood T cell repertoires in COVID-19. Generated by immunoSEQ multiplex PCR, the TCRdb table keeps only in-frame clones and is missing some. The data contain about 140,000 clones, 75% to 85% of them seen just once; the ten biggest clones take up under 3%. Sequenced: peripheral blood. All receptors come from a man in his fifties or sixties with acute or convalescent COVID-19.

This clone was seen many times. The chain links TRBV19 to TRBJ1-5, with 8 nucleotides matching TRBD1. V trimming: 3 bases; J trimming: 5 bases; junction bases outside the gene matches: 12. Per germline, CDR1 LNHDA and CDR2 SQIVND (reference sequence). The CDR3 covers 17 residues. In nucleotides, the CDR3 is TGTGCCAGTAGTATCAATGACAGGGGAACTAAAGATCAGCCCCAGCATTTT. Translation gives CASSINDRGTKDQPQHF.

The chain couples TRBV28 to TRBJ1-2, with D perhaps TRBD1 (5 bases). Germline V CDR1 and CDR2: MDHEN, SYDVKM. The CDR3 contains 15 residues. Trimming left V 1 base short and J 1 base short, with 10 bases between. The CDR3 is CASSLSTAGNYGYTF. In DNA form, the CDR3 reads TGTGCCAGCAGTTTATCGACAGCGGGTAACTATGGCTACACCTTC.

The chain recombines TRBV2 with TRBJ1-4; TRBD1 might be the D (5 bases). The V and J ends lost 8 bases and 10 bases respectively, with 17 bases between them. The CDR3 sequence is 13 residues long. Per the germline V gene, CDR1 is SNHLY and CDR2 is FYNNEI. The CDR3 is CASVPGQGGKLFF. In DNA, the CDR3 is TGTGCCAGCGTCCCGGGGCAGGGAGGAAAACTGTTTTTT.

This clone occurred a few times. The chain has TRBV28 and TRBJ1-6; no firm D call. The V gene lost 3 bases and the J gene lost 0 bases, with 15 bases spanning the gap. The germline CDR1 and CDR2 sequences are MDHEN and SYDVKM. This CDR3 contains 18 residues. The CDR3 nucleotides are TGTGCCAGCAGTTTGAGTTGGCGGCCCAGCTCCTATAATTCACCCCTCCACTTT. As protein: CASSLSWRPSSYNSPLHF.

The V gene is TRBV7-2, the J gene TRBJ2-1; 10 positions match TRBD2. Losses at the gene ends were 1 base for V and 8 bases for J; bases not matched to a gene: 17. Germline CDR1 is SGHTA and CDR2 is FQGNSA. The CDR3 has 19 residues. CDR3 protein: CASSLGVLGAGGLSHEQFF. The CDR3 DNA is TGTGCCAGCAGCTTAGGGGTCCTGGGAGCGGGGGGGCTATCCCATGAGCAGTTCTTC.

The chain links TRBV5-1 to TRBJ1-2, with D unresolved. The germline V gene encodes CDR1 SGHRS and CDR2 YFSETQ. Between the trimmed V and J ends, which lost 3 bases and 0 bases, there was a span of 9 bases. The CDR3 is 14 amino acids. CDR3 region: CASSWRSPNYGYTF. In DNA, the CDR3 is TGCGCCAGCAGCTGGAGGAGTCCTAACTATGGCTACACCTTC.

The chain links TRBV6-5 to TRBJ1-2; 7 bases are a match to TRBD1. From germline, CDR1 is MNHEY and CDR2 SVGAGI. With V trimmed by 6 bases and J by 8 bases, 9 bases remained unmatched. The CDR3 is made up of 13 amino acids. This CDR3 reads CASRSRGTGGYTF. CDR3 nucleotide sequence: TGTGCCAGCAGGTCCAGGGGGACGGGAGGCTACACCTTC.

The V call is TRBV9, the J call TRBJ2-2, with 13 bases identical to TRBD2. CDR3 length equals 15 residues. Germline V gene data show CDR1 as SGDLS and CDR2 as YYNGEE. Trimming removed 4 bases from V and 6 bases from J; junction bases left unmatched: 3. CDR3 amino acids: CASSFGLAGAGELFF. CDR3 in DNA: TGTGCCAGCAGCTTTGGACTAGCGGGAGCCGGGGAGCTGTTTTTT.

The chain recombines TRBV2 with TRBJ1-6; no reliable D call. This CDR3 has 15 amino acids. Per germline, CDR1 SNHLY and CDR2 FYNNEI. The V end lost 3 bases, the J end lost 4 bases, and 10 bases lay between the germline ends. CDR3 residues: CASSESGYYNSPLHF. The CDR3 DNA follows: TGTGCCAGCAGTGAGTCCGGGTATTATAATTCACCCCTCCACTTT.

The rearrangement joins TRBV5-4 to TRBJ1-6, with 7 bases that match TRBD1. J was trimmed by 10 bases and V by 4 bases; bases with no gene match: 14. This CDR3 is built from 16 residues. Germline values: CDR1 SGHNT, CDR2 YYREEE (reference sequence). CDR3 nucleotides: TGTGCCAGCAGCACCTCTGAAAGGGGGCTAATCTCACCCCTCCACTTT. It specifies CASSTSERGLISPLHF.

CDR3: CASSMWHRAEKLFF. The CDR3 nucleotides are TGTGCCAGTAGTATGTGGCACAGGGCTGAAAAACTGTTTTTT. V gene TRBV19 combines with J gene TRBJ1-4, with D perhaps TRBD1 (6 bases). V shed 3 bases and J shed 7 bases, with 12 bases lying between them. Germline assignment: CDR1 LNHDA and CDR2 SQIVND (reference sequence). This CDR3 region has 14 residues. Together with reference TRBV19 and TRBJ1-4, the CDR3 gives the full variable domain: DGGITQSPKYLFRKEGQNVTLSCEQNLNHDAMYWYRQDPGQGLRLIYYSQIVNDFQKGDIAEGYSVSREKKESFPLTVTSAQKNPTAFYLCASSMWHRAEKLFFGSGTQLSVL.

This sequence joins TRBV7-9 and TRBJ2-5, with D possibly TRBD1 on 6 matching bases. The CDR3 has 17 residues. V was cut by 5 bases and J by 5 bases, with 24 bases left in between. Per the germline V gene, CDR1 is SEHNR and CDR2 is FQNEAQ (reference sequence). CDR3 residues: CASSAIPYSERGETQYF. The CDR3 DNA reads TGTGCCAGCAGCGCGATTCCTTACTCGGAGAGGGGGGAGACCCAGTACTTC.

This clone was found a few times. As DNA, the CDR3 is TGTGCCAGCAGCCTATTCCGGGACAGGGGGCCTGAAGCTTTCTTT. As protein: CASSLFRDRGPEAFF. V is TRBV28 and J is TRBJ1-1, with 12 nucleotides matching TRBD1. Trimming removed 6 bases from V and 6 bases from J; junction bases left unmatched: 8. Germline V gene data show CDR1 as MDHEN and CDR2 as SYDVKM. This CDR3 contains 15 residues.

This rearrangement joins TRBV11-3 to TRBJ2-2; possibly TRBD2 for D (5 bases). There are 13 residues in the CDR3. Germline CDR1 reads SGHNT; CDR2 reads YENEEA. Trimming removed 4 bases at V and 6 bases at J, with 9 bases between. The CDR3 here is CASSSRRSGELFF. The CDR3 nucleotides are TGTGCCAGCAGCTCCCGGAGGTCCGGGGAGCTGTTTTTT.

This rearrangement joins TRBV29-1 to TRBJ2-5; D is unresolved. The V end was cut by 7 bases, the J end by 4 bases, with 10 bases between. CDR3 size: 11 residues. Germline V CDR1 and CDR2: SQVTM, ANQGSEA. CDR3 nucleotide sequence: TGCAGCGCCGTCCACGGAGAGACCCAGTACTTC. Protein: CSAVHGETQYF. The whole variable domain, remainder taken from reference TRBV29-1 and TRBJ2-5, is SAVISQKPSRDICQRGTSLTIQCQVDSQVTMMFWYRQQPGQSLTLIATANQGSEATYESGFVIDKFPISRPNLTFSTLTVSNMSPEDSSIYLCSAVHGETQYFGPGTRLLVL.

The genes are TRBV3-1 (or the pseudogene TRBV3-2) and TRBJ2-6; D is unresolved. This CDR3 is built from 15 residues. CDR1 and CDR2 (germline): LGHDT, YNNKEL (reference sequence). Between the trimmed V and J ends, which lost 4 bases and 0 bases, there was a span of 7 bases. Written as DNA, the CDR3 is TGTGCCAGCAGCCCCTATGACTCTGGGGCCAACGTCCTGACTTTC. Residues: CASSPYDSGANVLTF.

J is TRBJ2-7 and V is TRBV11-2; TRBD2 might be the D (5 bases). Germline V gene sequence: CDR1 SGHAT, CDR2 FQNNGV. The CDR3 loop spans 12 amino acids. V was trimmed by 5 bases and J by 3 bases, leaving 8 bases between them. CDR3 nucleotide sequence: TGTGCCAGCAGCCAAGGACTCTACGAGCAGTACTTC. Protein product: CASSQGLYEQYF.

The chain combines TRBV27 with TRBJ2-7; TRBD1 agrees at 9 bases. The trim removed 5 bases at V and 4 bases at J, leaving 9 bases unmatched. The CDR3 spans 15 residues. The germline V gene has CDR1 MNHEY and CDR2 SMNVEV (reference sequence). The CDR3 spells CASSLLRDRAYEQYF. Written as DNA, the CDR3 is TGTGCCAGCAGTCTCCTCCGGGACAGGGCATACGAGCAGTACTTC.

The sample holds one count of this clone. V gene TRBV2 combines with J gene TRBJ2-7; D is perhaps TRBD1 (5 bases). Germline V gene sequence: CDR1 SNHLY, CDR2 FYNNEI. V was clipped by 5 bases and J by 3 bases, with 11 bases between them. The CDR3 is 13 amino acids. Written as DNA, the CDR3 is TGTGCCAGCAGTCAGCAGGGTCTCTACGAGCAGTACTTC. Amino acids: CASSQQGLYEQYF.

CDR3 DNA: TGTGCCAGCAGCTTAGCGGGAGGGCCCCATGGCTACACCTTC. Translation: CASSLAGGPHGYTF. J is TRBJ1-2 and V is TRBV7-9; D not resolved. The germline V gene has CDR1 SEHNR and CDR2 FQNEAQ (reference sequence). This CDR3 comprises 14 residues. Trimming left V 0 bases short and J 6 bases short, with 11 bases between.

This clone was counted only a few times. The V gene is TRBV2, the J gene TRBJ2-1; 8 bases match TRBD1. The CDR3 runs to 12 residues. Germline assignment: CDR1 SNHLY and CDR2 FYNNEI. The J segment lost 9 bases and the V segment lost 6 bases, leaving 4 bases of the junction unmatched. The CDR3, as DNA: TGTGCCAGCAGCGAACAGGGGGTTGAGCAGTTCTTC. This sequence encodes CASSEQGVEQFF.

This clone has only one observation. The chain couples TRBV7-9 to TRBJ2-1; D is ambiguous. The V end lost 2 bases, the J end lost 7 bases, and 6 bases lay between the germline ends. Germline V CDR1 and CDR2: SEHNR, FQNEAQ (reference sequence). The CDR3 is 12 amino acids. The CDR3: CASSLHRNEQFF. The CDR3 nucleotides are TGTGCCAGCAGCTTACACCGGAATGAGCAGTTCTTC.